This is a list of T cell receptor beta chains from one sample in a study of cytomegalovirus exposure and HLA in healthy donors. Data came from immunoSEQ multiplex PCR; TCRdb stores just in-frame clones and leaves some out. The sample yields around 120,000 clones, around three quarters seen once. Source material: PBMCs. These receptors originate from a woman aged 40 to 55 in good health and CMV-seropositive. Both conserved end residues are part of each CDR3. The order of the fields is D gene, CDR3 length, V gene, clone size, J gene, CDR3 protein, CDR3 DNA. The D gene is left open where the match is weak. Clone size is stated in some rows and not others, as once, few, many or a class when expanded.

NA	16	TRBV7-2	NA	TRBJ2-2	CASSLSGTLNTGELFF	TGTGCCAGCAGCCTTTCCGGGACACTAAACACCGGGGAGCTGTTTTTT
TRBD1	15	TRBV29-1	NA	TRBJ1-1	CSAGDRGKKNTEAFF	TGCAGCGCCGGGGACAGGGGTAAAAAGAACACTGAAGCTTTCTTT
NA	13	TRBV29-1	NA	TRBJ1-1	CSVLMGGNTEAFF	TGCAGCGTTCTAATGGGGGGAAACACTGAAGCTTTCTTT
NA	16	TRBV12-2	NA	TRBJ2-1	CASRLGGASGYNEQFF	TGTGCAAGTCGCTTGGGAGGGGCTAGCGGTTACAATGAGCAGTTCTTC
NA	15	TRBV5-6	NA	TRBJ1-2	CASSTRDFGGYGYTF	TGTGCCAGCAGCACGAGGGATTTCGGAGGCTATGGCTACACCTTC
TRBD2	16	TRBV11-3	NA	TRBJ2-1	CASSSGTSGSYNEQFF	TGTGCCAGCAGCTCGGGGACTAGCGGCTCCTACAATGAGCAGTTCTTC
TRBD1	15	TRBV19	NA	TRBJ2-7	CASSNTGTGGAEQYF	TGTGCCAGTAGTAATACCGGGACAGGGGGCGCCGAGCAGTACTTC
NA	15	TRBV5-6	few	TRBJ2-7	CASSVNVGGGYEQYF	TGTGCCAGCAGCGTCAATGTGGGGGGAGGATACGAGCAGTACTTC
NA	14	TRBV5-1	NA	TRBJ1-1	CASSLGPPNTEAFF	TGCGCCAGCAGCCTGGGGCCTCCGAACACTGAAGCTTTCTTT
NA	16	TRBV30	few	TRBJ1-2	CAWSVFGSLVTEGYTF	TGTGCCTGGAGTGTATTTGGTTCCTTGGTGACGGAGGGCTACACCTTC
NA	16	TRBV9	once	TRBJ2-1	CASSVTHGSSYNEQFF	TGTGCCAGCAGCGTCACCCACGGGAGCTCCTACAATGAGCAGTTCTTC
TRBD2	15	TRBV7-6	NA	TRBJ2-1	CASSTSGGAGNEQFF	TGTGCCAGCAGCACAAGCGGGGGGGCGGGAAATGAGCAGTTCTTC
NA	17	TRBV5-6	NA	TRBJ2-3	CASSLAVGRTWPDTQYF	TGTGCCAGCAGCTTGGCCGTGGGGCGGACGTGGCCAGATACGCAGTATTTT
NA	14	TRBV2	NA	TRBJ2-7	CASSRDLSRWGQYF	TGTGCCAGCAGCCGGGACTTATCACGTTGGGGGCAGTACTTC
NA	15	TRBV5-1	NA	TRBJ2-2	CASQIDSGNTGELFF	TGCGCCAGCCAGATAGATAGCGGTAACACCGGGGAGCTGTTTTTT
TRBD1	15	TRBV10-3	few	TRBJ2-3	CATRATTGGTDTQYF	TGTGCCACAAGGGCCACGACAGGGGGTACGGATACGCAGTATTTT
TRBD2	18	TRBV19	NA	TRBJ2-1	CASSIDRTSGTIYNEQFF	TGTGCCAGTAGTATAGATAGGACTAGCGGGACTATTTACAATGAGCAGTTCTTC
NA	14	TRBV2	NA	TRBJ1-2	CASSRSLLVGGYTF	TGTGCCAGCAGTCGATCCCTCCTGGTTGGCGGCTACACCTTC
TRBD2	17	TRBV10-3	few	TRBJ2-2	CAISDLSSGTNTGELFF	TGTGCCATCAGTGATTTGTCTAGCGGGACGAACACCGGGGAGCTGTTTTTT
NA	13	TRBV4-3	NA	TRBJ2-2	CASSQDRAGELFF	TGCGCCAGCAGCCAAGATCGGGCCGGGGAGCTGTTTTTT
TRBD2	15	TRBV5-6	NA	TRBJ2-1	CASSLAGGNYNEQFF	TGTGCCAGCAGCTTGGCCGGGGGGAACTACAATGAGCAGTTCTTC
TRBD1	14	TRBV2	NA	TRBJ2-1	CATRLRGQGNEQFF	TGTGCCACCCGACTTCGGGGACAGGGGAATGAGCAGTTCTTC